Each of the 10 T cell receptor beta chains below was sequenced from the same sample in a study of PD-1 blockade in classical Hodgkin lymphoma (TCRdb year 2020). The method behind the library was the immunoSEQ multiplex PCR assay. TCRdb obtained this table from immuneACCESS and retained in-frame rearrangements with V and J assigned. These tables miss some clones; where compared with another copy, unresolved V genes account for less than half of the shortfall, and the remainder is unexplained. Recorded for this sample are about 25,000 clones; over 80% of them occurred a single time. Approximately 3% of the sample belongs to the ten largest clones. The sample's time point, from its label and the paper: cycle 4 day 1 (C4D1), after about 6 weeks of nivolumab. Every trial patient had relapsed following autologous stem cell transplantation, and prior brentuximab vedotin exposure was what differed among cohorts A, B and C. Using a Miltenyi CD4+ T cell isolation kit, CD4+ T cells were purified from thawed PBMCs through magnetic negative selection.

Sequencing was performed on CD4+ T cells from blood, taken before the fourth cycle of nivolumab. All receptors come from a human donor with classical Hodgkin lymphoma.

The chain has TRBV5-8 and TRBJ2-1; 8 bases map to TRBD2. The junction had 11 bases not matched to a gene; V was cut back by 1 base and J by 2 bases. The CDR3 sequence is 18 residues long. Germline CDR1 is SGHTS and CDR2 is YDEGEE. CDR3 amino acids: CASSLNPGGPVAYNEQFF. DNA for the CDR3: TGTGCCAGCAGCTTGAACCCGGGAGGGCCCGTGGCCTACAATGAGCAGTTCTTC.

This chain uses TRBV7-2 with TRBJ1-1; 9 nucleotides agree with TRBD1. CDR1 and CDR2 from the germline V gene are SGHTA and FQGNSA. V lost 4 bases to trimming and J lost 4 bases; unmatched junction nucleotides: 4. The CDR3 runs to 14 residues. The CDR3 DNA follows: TGTGCCAGCAGCTCACCGACAGGGGGCACTGAAGCTTTCTTT. Translating gives CASSSPTGGTEAFF.

The CDR3, as DNA: TGTGCCAGCCGACTCGACAGGGCCGGGTATGGCTACACCTTC. It codes for CASRLDRAGYGYTF. The chain is built from TRBV19 and TRBJ1-2; 7 bases are a match to TRBD1. After removal of 9 bases from V and 5 bases from J, the junction contained 12 bases not matched to a gene. CDR3 size: 14 residues. Germline V gene data show CDR1 as LNHDA and CDR2 as SQIVND (reference sequence).

The chain is built from TRBV6-5 and TRBJ1-2; D is unresolved. The CDR3 has 15 residues. Germline V gives CDR1 MNHEY, CDR2 SVGAGI. V lost 4 bases and J 4 bases, leaving 16 bases between the germline ends. The CDR3: CASSSRRPSSYGYTF. The CDR3 DNA reads as TGTGCCAGCAGTTCCCGACGGCCCTCGAGCTATGGCTACACCTTC.

The rearrangement uses TRBV10-3 and TRBJ1-4; 9 bases agree with TRBD1. Trimming removed 7 bases from V and 5 bases from J; junction bases left unmatched: 5. The CDR3 has 14 residues. Germline CDR1 and CDR2: ENHRY and SYGVKD. This CDR3 is CAIKAGTGNEKLFF. The CDR3 DNA is TGTGCCATCAAGGCGGGGACAGGGAATGAAAAACTGTTTTTT.

For this clone: An end of the junction differs from the germline gene, which may be a read error. This chain uses TRBV5-3 with TRBJ2-5; possible D gene TRBD1, 6 bases. TRBV5-3 is placed among ORFs of uncertain function. The CDR3 loop spans 15 amino acids. CDR3 bases: TGTGCCAGCAGCTTATTCTCAGGGGCCCAAGAGACCCAGTACTTC. It yields the protein CASSLFSGAQETQYF.

A word on this clone: A junction boundary mismatches the germline segment, possibly from a read error. This chain links TRBV28 with TRBJ2-7; D may be TRBD2 (5 bases). The CDR3 contains 15 residues. Germline-derived CDR1 and CDR2 are MDHEN and SYDVKM. The CDR3 loop reads CASSIWERGAYEQYF. In DNA, the CDR3 is TGTGCCAGCAGTATATGGGAACGGGGAGCCTACGAGCAGTACTTC.

This chain joins TRBV27 and TRBJ2-5; 7 bases are shared with TRBD1. The J segment lost 7 bases and the V segment lost 6 bases, leaving 8 bases of the junction unmatched. There are 13 residues in the CDR3. In germline, CDR1 is MNHEY, CDR2 SMNVEV (reference sequence). The CDR3 here is CASSPHRGGTQYF. As DNA, the CDR3 is TGTGCCAGCAGCCCCCACAGGGGCGGGACCCAGTACTTC.

J is TRBJ2-2 and V is TRBV4-3; D is undetermined. The length of the CDR3 is 14 residues. Per the germline V gene, CDR1 is LGHNA and CDR2 is YSLEER. V lost 6 bases and J lost 0, with 8 bases in between. The CDR3, as DNA: TGCGCCAGCAGGGCCGTCGCGAACACCGGGGAGCTGTTTTTT. Its protein product is CASRAVANTGELFF.

This clone was observed a few times. For the CDR3, the DNA is TGTGCCAGCAGTGAAGTAGGGTTTAATTCACCCCTCCACTTT. This codes for CASSEVGFNSPLHF. The chain recombines TRBV6-1 with TRBJ1-6; D unresolved. The V gene's germline CDR1 is MNHNS and CDR2 SASEGT. The CDR3 spans 14 residues. V gave up 1 base and J gave up 6 bases, with 7 bases separating them.